The 7 T cell receptor beta chains presented below share a single source sample, sequenced in a study of T cells in Graves' hyperthyroidism and ophthalmopathy. Template material for amplifying TCR beta CDR3 regions consisted of RNA transcripts. Initially, a first-round RT-PCR of the TCR CDR3 employed the HTBI primer set. TCRdb re-called the multiplex PCR reads through MiXCR, storing one row per CDR3 protein. The table has 500,000 to 550,000 distinct CDR3 sequences, 20% seen once. Sequencing was performed on blood. The source is a man in his forties with Graves' ophthalmopathy.

This clonotype was recorded many times. The V and J genes are TRBV11-2 and TRBJ2-1, with 8 bases lining up with TRBD2. Germline V gene sequence: CDR1 SGHAT, CDR2 FQNNGV. CDR3 length equals 16 residues. Germline trimming cut 5 bases from V and 6 bases from J; bases unmatched to any gene: 12. CDR3 bases: TGTGCCAGCAGCCCAACAACTAGCGGCCCGAGCAATGAGCAGTTCTTC. Translation gives CASSPTTSGPSNEQFF. The whole variable domain, filled in from reference TRBV11-2 and TRBJ2-1, reads EAGVAQSPRYKIIEKRQSVAFWCNPISGHATLYWYQQILGQGPKLLIQFQNNGVVDDSQLPKDRFSAERLKGVDSTLKIQPAKLEDSAVYLCASSPTTSGPSNEQFFGPGTRLTVL.

This clonotype was observed a single time. V is TRBV11-2 and J is TRBJ2-3; possibly TRBD1 for D (6 bases). The germline gives CDR1 SGHAT, CDR2 FQNNGV. V lost 1 base and J lost 4, with 12 bases in between. CDR3 length: 15 amino acids. The CDR3 DNA is TGTGCCAGCAGCTTAGGTCATCCAGGGGCAGATACGCAGTATTTT. Translated, it gives CASSLGHPGADTQYF.

This clonotype was counted only a few times. The J gene is TRBJ2-5, the V gene TRBV29-1; 9 bases are a match to TRBD1. The CDR3 spans 14 residues. V lost 6 bases and J lost 5; bases outside the gene matches: 10. CDR1 and CDR2 from the germline V gene are SQVTM and ANQGSEA. DNA of the CDR3: TGCAGCGTAGGCCACAGGGGGCGGGGGGAGACCCAGTACTTC. Translation gives CSVGHRGRGETQYF.

As for this clonotype: A clone one base away is much larger, so this may be a read error. V gene TRBV11-1 combines with J gene TRBJ2-1, with D unresolved. The CDR3 is 15 amino acids. Germline CDR1 is SGHAT and CDR2 is FQDESV (reference sequence). Here the CDR3 reads CASSPDLGSYNGQFF. The CDR3 coding sequence is TGTGCCAGCAGCCCTGACTTGGGATCCTACAATGGGCAGTTCTTC. Filled out from reference TRBV11-1 and TRBJ2-1, the complete variable domain reads EAEVAQSPRYKITEKSQAVAFWCDPISGHATLYWYRQILGQGPELLVQFQDESVVDDSQLPKDRFSAERLKGVDSTLKIQPAELGDSAMYLCASSPDLGSYNGQFFGPGTRLTVL.

This clonotype was counted between two and nine times. This chain joins TRBV19 and TRBJ2-1, with TRBD1 matching 9 bases. The CDR3 spans 15 residues. Trimming took 7 bases from V and 4 from J; bases not matched to a gene: 8. The germline V gene encodes CDR1 LNHDA and CDR2 SQIVND (reference sequence). The CDR3 nucleotides read TGTGCCAGTAAAGAAACCGGGACAGGGTACAATGAGCAGTTCTTC. This gives the protein CASKETGTGYNEQFF. The full variable domain, in which reference TRBV19 and TRBJ2-1 provide the parts outside the CDR3, is DGGITQSPKYLFRKEGQNVTLSCEQNLNHDAMYWYRQDPGQGLRLIYYSQIVNDFQKGDIAEGYSVSREKKESFPLTVTSAQKNPTAFYLCASKETGTGYNEQFFGPGTRLTVL.

The chain has TRBV6-2 or TRBV6-3 and TRBJ2-7; D is unclear. Germline V gene data show CDR1 as MNHEY and CDR2 as SVGEGT. The CDR3 runs to 16 residues. Trimming removed 0 bases from V and 0 bases from J, with 12 bases in between. CDR3 sequence: CASSYSADMASYEQYF. The CDR3 DNA follows: TGTGCCAGCAGTTACTCCGCGGATATGGCCTCCTACGAGCAGTACTTC.

V is TRBV9 and J is TRBJ1-1; D is unclear. The CDR3 runs 14 residues. V was trimmed by 3 bases and J by 6 bases, leaving 15 bases between them. Germline CDR1 SGDLS, CDR2 YYNGEE. The CDR3 DNA sequence: TGTGCCAGCAGCGAAGTGGGCACCGGAGCTGAAGCTTTCTTT. This sequence encodes CASSEVGTGAEAFF. Using reference TRBV9 and TRBJ1-1 for the parts outside the CDR3, the full variable domain is DSGVTQTPKHLITATGQRVTLRCSPRSGDLSVYWYQQSLDQGLQFLIQYYNGEERAKGNILERFSAQQFPDLHSELNLSSLELGDSALYFCASSEVGTGAEAFFGQGTRLTVV.